This T cell receptor beta chain was sequenced during a study of T cell responses to AZD1222 COVID-19 vaccine (dated by TCRdb to 2020 to 2023). Turning to the overall study: Because spike-specific TCR depth and breadth did not differ between the two schedules, AZD1222 recipients who got a second dose at roughly 4 weeks were pooled with those who got a second dose at roughly 12 weeks. TCR sequencing covered 230 or so trial participants: about 210 given two doses of AZD1222 and approximately 25 given two doses of MenACWY control vaccine. Trial participants were enrolled by age into subgroups of 18-55, 56-69 and 70-plus years, and about 150, 27 and 61 TCR-sequenced participants, respectively, were included in these subgroups. The research as a whole found: No day 14 peak-response samples were available, so repertoires were characterized only after the peak T cell response. The 56-69-year group was small, and its depth increase did not reach significance, likely because of low power. Reportedly, close to half of the unique spike-specific TCRs recognized epitopes lying outside the regions that are mutated in the B.1.351 and B.1.1.7 variants. A significant rise in spike-specific TCR breadth and depth was observed after two AZD1222 doses relative to day 0 and relative to MenACWY recipients. CD4 TCRs associated with the vaccine covered the entire spike protein, and the dominant responses were in regions 160-218 and 743-854. Only five to seven AZD1222 recipients were SARS-CoV-2 seropositive at baseline, limiting conclusions about previously exposed vaccinees. Participants were mostly white British and included more females than males, and it was suggested by the authors that clonal diversity may have been underestimated.

In the case of this clone: Its cognate antigen has yet to be identified. Germline and junction disagree at one end, which may indicate a read error.

CDR1 and CDR2 (LGHDT, YNNKEL) derive from the germline V gene (reference sequence). The CDR3 has 17 amino acids, counting the end cysteine and phenylalanine. Here the CDR3 DNA is all that survives: 51 bases in frame from base 1. The CDR3 regions of human TCRbeta chains were analyzed by immunosequencing. Turning to the authors' computational methods: Repertoire TCRs were matched against a reference library of SARS-CoV-2-specific TCRs generated with the MIRA antigen-specificity platform. Breadth meant the fraction of unique TCRs that were SARS-CoV-2-associated, whereas depth meant the fraction of total T cells that were SARS-CoV-2-associated. Using the MIRA data, every spike-specific TCR was mapped to the spike region that the TCR reacted to and assigned to either a CD4 or a CD8 class. Log10-transformed breadth and depth values were compared by one-way ANOVA with Sidak's multiple comparisons tests. The table comes from immuneACCESS by way of TCRdb, which keeps in-frame sequences with V and J called. Part of the clones is missing from these tables; in studies checked, under half for an unresolved V gene and the rest for unknown reasons. That table supplies the V and J calls and clone size; D and trimming were determined from the DNA. The sample table contains some 100,000 clones; only one count was recorded for less than 90% of them. The ten largest clones take up approximately 15% of the sample.

The time point label on this specimen signifies: baseline before first vaccination. Vaccinee samples were obtained from the UK trials COV001 and COV002, which included a single-blind randomized controlled phase 2/3 trial of AZD1222 (ChAdOx1 nCoV-19) in healthy adults. For TCRbeta chain sequencing, PBMC samples were collected from trial participants at day 0 and at day 28 after the second dose. Here the sequenced sample was peripheral blood, taken on day 0 of AZD1222 vaccination. This receptor chain uses TRBV3-1 (or the pseudogene TRBV3-2) and TRBJ1-2, and TRBD1 may be the D gene, going by 6 matching bases. This receptor was identified in an adult in good health. In nucleotides, the sequence is TGTGCCAGCAGCCAAGTGGGGTGGGGGGGCACTAACTATGGCCACACCTTC. It translates as CASSQVGWGGTNYGHTF.